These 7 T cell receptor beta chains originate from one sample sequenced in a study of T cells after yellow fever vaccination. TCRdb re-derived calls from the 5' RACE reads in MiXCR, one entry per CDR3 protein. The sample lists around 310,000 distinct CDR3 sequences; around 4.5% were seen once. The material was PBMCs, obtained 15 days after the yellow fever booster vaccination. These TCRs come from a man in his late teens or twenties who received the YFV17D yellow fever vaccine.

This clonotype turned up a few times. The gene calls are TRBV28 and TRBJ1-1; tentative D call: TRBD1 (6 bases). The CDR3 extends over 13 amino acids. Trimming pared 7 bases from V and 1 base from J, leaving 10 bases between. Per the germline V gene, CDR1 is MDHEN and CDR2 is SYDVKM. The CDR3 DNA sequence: TGTGCCAGCACCTTCAGGGGGAACACTGAAGCTTTCTTT. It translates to CASTFRGNTEAFF.

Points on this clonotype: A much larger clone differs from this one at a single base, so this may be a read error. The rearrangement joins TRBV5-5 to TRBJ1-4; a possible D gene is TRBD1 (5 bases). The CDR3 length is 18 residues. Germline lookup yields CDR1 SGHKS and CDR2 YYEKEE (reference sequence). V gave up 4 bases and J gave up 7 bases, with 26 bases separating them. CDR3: CASSPIYVRGGSVEKLFF. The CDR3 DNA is TGTGCCAGCAGCCCGATATACGTGAGGGGCGGGAGTGTTGAAAAACTGTTTTTT. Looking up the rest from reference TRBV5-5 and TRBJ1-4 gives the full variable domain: DAGVTQSPTHLIKTRGQQVTLRCSPISGHKSVSWYQQVLGQGPQFIFQYYEKEERGRGNFPDRFSARQFPNYSSELNVNALLLGDSALYLCASSPIYVRGGSVEKLFFGSGTQLSVL.

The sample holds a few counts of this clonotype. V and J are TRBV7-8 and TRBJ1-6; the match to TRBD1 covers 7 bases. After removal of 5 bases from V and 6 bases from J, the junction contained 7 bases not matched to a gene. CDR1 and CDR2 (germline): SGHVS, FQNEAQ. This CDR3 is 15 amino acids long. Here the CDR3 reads CASSRVRDSNSPLHF. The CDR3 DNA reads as TGTGCCAGCAGCCGCGTCCGGGACAGTAATTCACCCCTCCACTTT.

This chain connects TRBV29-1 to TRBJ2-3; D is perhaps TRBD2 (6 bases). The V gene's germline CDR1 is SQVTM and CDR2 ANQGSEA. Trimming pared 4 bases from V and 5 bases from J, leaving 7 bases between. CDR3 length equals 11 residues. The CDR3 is CSVGDLDTQYF. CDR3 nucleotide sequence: TGCAGCGTTGGGGACTTAGATACGCAGTATTTT.

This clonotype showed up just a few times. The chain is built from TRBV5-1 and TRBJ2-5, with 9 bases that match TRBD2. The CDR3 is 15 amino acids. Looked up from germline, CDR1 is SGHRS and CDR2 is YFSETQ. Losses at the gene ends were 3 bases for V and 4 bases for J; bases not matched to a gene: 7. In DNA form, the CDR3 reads TGCGCCAGCAGCTCGACAGGGCGGGGGGGAGAGACCCAGTACTTC. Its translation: CASSSTGRGGETQYF. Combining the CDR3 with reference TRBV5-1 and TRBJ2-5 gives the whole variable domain KAGVTQTPRYLIKTRGQQVTLSCSPISGHRSVSWYQQTPGQGLQFLFEYFSETQRNKGNFPGRFSGRQFSNSRSEMNVSTLELGDSALYLCASSSTGRGGETQYFGPGTRLLVL.

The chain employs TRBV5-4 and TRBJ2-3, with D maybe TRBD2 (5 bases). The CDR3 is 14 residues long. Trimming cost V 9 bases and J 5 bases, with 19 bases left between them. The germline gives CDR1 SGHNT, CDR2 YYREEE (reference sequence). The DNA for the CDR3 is TGTGCCACCTATGAAATATACCGGGGAGATACGCAGTATTTT. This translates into CATYEIYRGDTQYF.

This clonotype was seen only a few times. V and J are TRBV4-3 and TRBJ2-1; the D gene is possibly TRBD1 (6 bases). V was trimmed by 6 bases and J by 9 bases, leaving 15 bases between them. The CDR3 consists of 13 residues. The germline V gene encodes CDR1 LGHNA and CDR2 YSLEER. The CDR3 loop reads CASRPGTFGEQFF. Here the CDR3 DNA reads TGCGCCAGCAGACCCGGGACATTTGGTGAGCAGTTCTTC.